This TCR beta chain was found in a study of cytomegalovirus exposure and HLA in healthy donors. Broader study findings: The study put 150 to 200 TCR beta chains on its list as cytomegalovirus-associated. TCR beta sequences reportedly predicted most subjects' HLA-A and HLA-B alleles accurately. At a 0.05 false discovery rate, a later analysis found approximately 15,000 TCR beta sequences to be associated with HLA alleles.

In regard to this clone: Its matching antigen is unknown.

The germline V gene has CDR1 LNHDA and CDR2 SQIVND (reference sequence). Trimming cost V 4 bases and J 9 bases; bases outside gene matches: 7. This CDR3 has 15 residues. Use of 60 Vbeta and 13 Jbeta primers characterized the PCR. Under the authors' procedure: It was a later analysis that counted tens of millions of unique TCR beta chains, of which approximately 11 million were shared. Clones were sequenced by immunoSEQ multiplex PCR, and TCRdb holds only the in-frame ones, with some missing. That table supplies the V and J calls and clone size; D and trimming were determined from the DNA. Of around 180,000 clones in the sample, around 77% are singletons; the top ten hold about 2.4%.

Material: PBMCs. The receptor was isolated from a man aged 60 to 69 in good health and CMV-seronegative. The rearrangement links TRBV19 to TRBJ2-1, with TRBD1 identical over 12 bases. As DNA, the CDR3 is TGTGCCAGTAGTACCGGGACAGGGGGCGGGGGTGAGCAGTTCTTC. Translating it yields CASSTGTGGGGEQFF.